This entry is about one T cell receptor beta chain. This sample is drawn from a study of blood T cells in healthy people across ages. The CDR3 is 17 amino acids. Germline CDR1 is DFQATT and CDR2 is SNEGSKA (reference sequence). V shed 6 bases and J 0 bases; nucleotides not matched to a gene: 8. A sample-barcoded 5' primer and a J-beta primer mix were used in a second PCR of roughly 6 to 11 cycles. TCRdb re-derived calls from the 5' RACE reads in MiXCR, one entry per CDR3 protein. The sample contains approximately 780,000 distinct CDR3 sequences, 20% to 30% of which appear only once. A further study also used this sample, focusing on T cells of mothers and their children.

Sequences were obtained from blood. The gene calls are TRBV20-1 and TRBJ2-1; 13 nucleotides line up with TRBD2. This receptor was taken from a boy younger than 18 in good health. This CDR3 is CSASGTSGVRSYNEQFF. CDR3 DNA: TGCAGTGCCTCCGGGACTAGCGGGGTACGCTCCTACAATGAGCAGTTCTTC.